Following are 22 T cell receptor beta chains from one sample sequenced in a study of human T cells and chemical hapten exposure. From the RACE reads, TCRdb called clonotypes with MiXCR, one entry per CDR3 protein. The sample has a few hundred thousand distinct CDR3 sequences, about 5.4% seen once. The time point here: pre-sensitization, week 0. Specified treatment: therapeutic diphenylcyclopropenone sensitization with weekly scalp DPC. The sequenced sample was whole blood, obtained in connection with sensitization to the hapten diphenylcyclopropenone (DPC). Every receptor here comes from a woman younger than 30 with alopecia areata. Some clones in this sample may be carry-over from other donors' samples.

This clonotype has more than one count but fewer than ten. This chain uses TRBV20-1 with TRBJ1-2; possible D gene TRBD1, 6 bases. Germline CDR1 DFQATT, CDR2 SNEGSKA (reference sequence). The CDR3 consists of 12 residues. V was clipped by 7 bases and J by 4 bases, with 13 bases between them. The CDR3 bases are TGCAGTGTGTCGGGGGGCAGCTATGGCTACACCTTC. This encodes CSVSGGSYGYTF.

The sample holds many counts of this clonotype. V gene TRBV6-2 or TRBV6-3 combines with J gene TRBJ2-7, with no clear D. The CDR3 is 12 amino acids. Germline-derived CDR1 and CDR2 are MNHEY and SVGEGT. The V and J ends lost 4 bases and 6 bases respectively, with 10 bases between them. The CDR3 DNA reads TGTGCCAGCAGTTTATTCACGGGCGAGCAGTACTTC. It yields the protein CASSLFTGEQYF.

This chain connects TRBV6-1 to TRBJ2-4; 7 bases are a match to TRBD1. The length of the CDR3 is 13 residues. Germline CDR1 reads MNHNS; CDR2 reads SASEGT. V dropped 6 bases and J dropped 7; count of bases not matched to a gene: 6. CDR3 coding DNA: TGTGCCAGCAGGGAGACAGGGAGCAACATTCAGTACTTC. It codes for CASRETGSNIQYF.

In its sample, this clonotype was seen a few times. The V and J genes are TRBV7-8 and TRBJ2-1; 9 bases align to TRBD2. V lost 5 bases to trimming and J lost 5 bases; unmatched junction nucleotides: 7. Germline V lookup: CDR1 SGHVS, CDR2 FQNEAQ. This CDR3 has 15 amino acids. CDR3 in DNA: TGTGCCAGCAGCCCATTGGGACTAGCTGACAATGAGCAGTTCTTC. Its protein is CASSPLGLADNEQFF.

V gene TRBV5-1 combines with J gene TRBJ2-3; D is unclear. Germline loops: CDR1 SGHRS, CDR2 YFSETQ. V shed 1 base and J shed 6 bases, with 15 bases lying between them. CDR3 length: 15 residues. The CDR3 is CASSLTSLELDTQYF. DNA for the CDR3: TGCGCCAGCAGCTTGACTTCTCTGGAGCTGGATACGCAGTATTTT.

The sample holds a few counts of this clonotype. V usage is TRBV20-1 and J usage is TRBJ2-1; D ambiguous. CDR1 DFQATT and CDR2 SNEGSKA come from the germline V gene (reference sequence). The V end lost 2 bases, the J end lost 4 bases, and 9 bases lay between the germline ends. The CDR3 is 13 amino acids. The CDR3 sequence is CSARNGQYNEQFF. CDR3 DNA sequence: TGCAGTGCTAGAAATGGCCAGTACAATGAGCAGTTCTTC.

This clonotype was detected a few times. The gene calls are TRBV28 and TRBJ2-2, with 9 bases identical to TRBD1. The V gene's germline CDR1 is MDHEN and CDR2 SYDVKM. Germline trimming cut 2 bases from V and 5 bases from J; bases unmatched to any gene: 3. CDR3 length: 15 amino acids. The CDR3 DNA reads as TGTGCCAGCAGTTTACCCGGGACAGGGACCGGGGAGCTGTTTTTT. Translation gives CASSLPGTGTGELFF.

This clonotype was seen a handful of times. The CDR3 sequence is CAISVAPSGEKLFF. DNA of the CDR3: TGTGCCATCAGTGTAGCGCCTTCGGGGGAAAAACTGTTTTTT. The V and J genes are TRBV10-3 and TRBJ1-4, with D hard to call. The CDR3 runs to 14 residues. V gave up 4 bases and J gave up 8 bases, with 14 bases separating them. Germline V gene lookup returns CDR1 ENHRY and CDR2 SYGVKD.

This clonotype appeared many times. The gene calls are TRBV12-3 or TRBV12-4 and TRBJ1-6; D unclear. Trimming took 5 bases from V and 6 from J, leaving 8 bases between them. The CDR3 totals 13 residues. The CDR3 region is CASSRSANSPLHF. In DNA, the CDR3 is TGTGCCAGCAGTCGGTCGGCTAATTCACCCCTCCACTTT.

This clonotype was seen a handful of times. V gene TRBV6-5 combines with J gene TRBJ2-3; possibly TRBD2 for D (5 bases). Per the germline V gene, CDR1 is MNHEY and CDR2 is SVGAGI. V shed 4 bases and J shed 0 bases, with 11 bases lying between them. The CDR3 is 15 residues long. This chain's CDR3 is CASSSLSGSTDTQYF. In DNA, the CDR3 is TGTGCCAGCAGTTCCCTAAGCGGTAGCACAGATACGCAGTATTTT.

This clonotype was observed at least ten times. The chain has TRBV7-2 and TRBJ1-2; the match to TRBD1 covers 7 bases. The CDR3 runs 15 residues. Germline loops: CDR1 SGHTA, CDR2 FQGNSA. Trimming at V came to 3 bases and at J to 4 bases, leaving 8 bases not matched to a gene. CDR3 sequence (DNA): TGTGCCAGCAGCTTGGTACCACAGGGGACCTATGGCTACACCTTC. This gives the protein CASSLVPQGTYGYTF.

The J gene is TRBJ2-7, the V gene TRBV5-1; D unresolved. Germline CDR1 reads SGHRS; CDR2 reads YFSETQ. V dropped 4 bases and J dropped 3 bases, with 11 bases sitting between them. The CDR3 is 13 amino acids. CDR3 amino acids: CASSPDGDYEQYF. The CDR3 bases are TGCGCCAGCAGCCCCGATGGGGACTACGAGCAGTACTTC. Looking up the rest from reference TRBV5-1 and TRBJ2-7 gives the full variable domain: KAGVTQTPRYLIKTRGQQVTLSCSPISGHRSVSWYQQTPGQGLQFLFEYFSETQRNKGNFPGRFSGRQFSNSRSEMNVSTLELGDSALYLCASSPDGDYEQYFGPGTRLTVT.

This clonotype was counted at least ten times. The V and J genes are TRBV9 and TRBJ2-7; perhaps D is TRBD1 or TRBD2 (5 bases each). With 4 bases removed from V and 7 bases from J, the gap between germline ends came to 24 bases. Germline CDR1 and CDR2: SGDLS and YYNGEE. The length of the CDR3 is 16 residues. CDR3 DNA: TGTGCCAGCAGCTCGAGGGAAGACGGGGCTGCAAAAGAGCAGTACTTC. Translated, it gives CASSSREDGAAKEQYF.

Only a few counts were recorded for this clonotype. This sequence joins TRBV6-2 or TRBV6-3 and TRBJ2-5; D unresolved. The germline V gene has CDR1 MNHEY and CDR2 SVGEGT. The CDR3 covers 14 residues. V lost 4 bases and J 5 bases, leaving 14 bases between the germline ends. In DNA, the CDR3 is TGTGCCAGCAGTTCCCACGAACTGGCGGAGACCCAGTACTTC. This gives the protein CASSSHELAETQYF.

The chain uses TRBV7-2 and TRBJ2-7; no clear D. The CDR3 loop spans 14 amino acids. CDR1 is SGHTA, CDR2 FQGNSA, per germline. The V end lost 3 bases, the J end lost 0 bases, and 9 bases lay between the germline ends. The CDR3 region is CASSFIGPSYEQYF. The CDR3 nucleotides are TGTGCCAGCAGCTTTATCGGGCCCTCCTACGAGCAGTACTTC. The full variable domain, with the rest looked up from reference TRBV7-2 and TRBJ2-7, is GAGVSQSPSNKVTEKGKDVELRCDPISGHTALYWYRQSLGQGLEFLIYFQGNSAPDKSGLPSDRFSAERTGGSVSTLTIQRTQQEDSAVYLCASSFIGPSYEQYFGPGTRLTVT.

This clonotype was seen at least ten times. The chain is built from TRBV7-9 and TRBJ1-4; TRBD1 matches 8 bases. Germline V gene lookup returns CDR1 SEHNR and CDR2 FQNEAQ (reference sequence). The CDR3 covers 15 residues. The J segment lost 8 bases and the V segment lost 5 bases, leaving 10 bases of the junction unmatched. The CDR3 is CASSTDGQGIEKLFF. The CDR3 nucleotides read TGTGCCAGCAGCACCGATGGACAGGGAATAGAAAAACTGTTTTTT.

This clonotype was observed a few times. The chain joins TRBV7-9 to TRBJ1-4; no clear D. Germline V CDR1 and CDR2: SEHNR, FQNEAQ (reference sequence). The CDR3 spans 15 residues. Deletions cut 2 bases from V and 1 base from J, with 8 bases between. The CDR3 protein is CASSLQEGTNEKLFF. The CDR3 DNA follows: TGTGCCAGCAGCTTACAGGAGGGAACTAATGAAAAACTGTTTTTT. Based on the CDR3 plus reference TRBV7-9 and TRBJ1-4, the full variable domain is DTGVSQNPRHKITKRGQNVTFRCDPISEHNRLYWYRQTLGQGPEFLTYFQNEAQLEKSRLLSDRFSAERPKGSFSTLEIQRTEQGDSAMYLCASSLQEGTNEKLFFGSGTQLSVL.

This clonotype was counted at least ten times. This chain links TRBV7-9 with TRBJ2-3; D might be TRBD2 (5 bases). The CDR3 is 15 residues long. V was shortened by 1 base and J by 0 bases, with 8 bases between the two germline ends. Germline CDR1 reads SEHNR; CDR2 reads FQNEAQ (reference sequence). The CDR3, as DNA: TGTGCCAGCAGCTTAGGAAGGAGGAGCACAGATACGCAGTATTTT. Translation gives CASSLGRRSTDTQYF.

Many counts were recorded for this clonotype. The chain carries TRBV10-3 and TRBJ2-3, with 7 positions matching TRBD2. CDR1 is ENHRY and CDR2 is SYGVKD in the germline V gene. The CDR3 runs to 16 residues. With V trimmed by 0 bases and J by 1 base, 4 bases remained unmatched. CDR3 in DNA: TGTGCCATCAGTGAGTCCTCTGGACTAGGCACAGATACGCAGTATTTT. Encoded protein: CAISESSGLGTDTQYF.

The rearrangement joins TRBV2 to TRBJ2-1, with D tentatively TRBD2 (7 bases). Germline V gene sequence: CDR1 SNHLY, CDR2 FYNNEI. CDR3 length equals 16 residues. The V end was cut by 1 base, the J end by 4 bases, with 14 bases between. The CDR3 sequence is CASSEDGGGAYNEQFF. CDR3 coding DNA: TGTGCCAGCAGTGAAGATGGAGGGGGGGCTTACAATGAGCAGTTCTTC.

In its sample, this clonotype was seen many times. The J gene is TRBJ1-2, the V gene TRBV5-1; D remains unclear. The germline V gene has CDR1 SGHRS and CDR2 YFSETQ. Trimming cost V 4 bases and J 0 bases, with 7 bases left between them. The CDR3 contains 13 residues. CDR3 region: CASSAGSNYGYTF. CDR3 nucleotides: TGCGCCAGCAGCGCGGGATCTAACTATGGCTACACCTTC.

The chain uses TRBV5-1 and TRBJ1-1; no definite D call. In germline, CDR1 is SGHRS, CDR2 YFSETQ. CDR3 length: 15 residues. The germline V and J ends were trimmed by 2 bases and 0 bases, with 11 bases remaining between them. CDR3: CASSFVDPLNTEAFF. The CDR3 region has the DNA TGCGCCAGCAGCTTTGTTGATCCCTTGAACACTGAAGCTTTCTTT. Together with reference TRBV5-1 and TRBJ1-1, the CDR3 gives the full variable domain: KAGVTQTPRYLIKTRGQQVTLSCSPISGHRSVSWYQQTPGQGLQFLFEYFSETQRNKGNFPGRFSGRQFSNSRSEMNVSTLELGDSALYLCASSFVDPLNTEAFFGQGTRLTVV.